This T cell receptor beta chain was observed in a study of metastatic and nonmetastatic thyroid tumors. Each patient went into thyroid surgery without having received any treatment. V lost 3 bases, J lost 2 bases, and 8 bases lay in between. Looked up from germline, CDR1 is MNHNS and CDR2 is SASEGT. This CDR3 comprises 13 residues. TCRdb redid the clone calls on the PCR reads using MiXCR. The profile covers about 15,000 clones, with 3.7% appearing a single time and about 25% taken by the ten largest. The chain has TRBV6-1 and TRBJ2-7; D may be TRBD1 (6 bases). This sequence was found in a female donor with papillary thyroid cancer or a benign thyroid nodule (not recorded which). Some clones in this sample may be carry-over from other donors' samples. The sequencing input was tumor tissue. The CDR3, as DNA: TGTGCCAGCAGTGAGCAGGGGACCTACGAGCAGTACTTC. It is translated as CASSEQGTYEQYF.